The next 21 T cell receptor beta chains were all read from a single sample in a study of cytomegalovirus exposure and HLA in healthy donors. Primers for the PCR totalled 60 Vbeta and 13 Jbeta. Sequencing used immunoSEQ multiplex PCR; TCRdb keeps in-frame clones, though not all of them. This table lists 200,000 or so clones. Sequenced: PBMCs. All receptors derive from a boy under 18 in good health and CMV-seronegative.

This rearrangement joins TRBV30 to TRBJ2-1, with TRBD2 matching 8 bases. Trimming removed 4 bases from V and 8 bases from J; junction bases left unmatched: 13. The CDR3 has 15 amino acids. The germline CDR1 and CDR2 sequences are GTSNPN and SVGIG (reference sequence). CDR3 in amino acids: CAWTVQRGTGDEQFF. In DNA form, the CDR3 reads TGTGCCTGGACGGTCCAGCGGGGGACCGGGGATGAGCAGTTCTTC.

The rearrangement joins TRBV6-5 to TRBJ1-4, with D hard to call. V lost 6 bases and J 0 bases, leaving 11 bases between the germline ends. CDR1 is MNHEY, CDR2 SVGAGI, per germline. The CDR3 totals 15 residues. The CDR3 DNA follows: TGTGCCAGCAGCCGCGACACAGCAACTAATGAAAAACTGTTTTTT. Residues: CASSRDTATNEKLFF.

V and J are TRBV18 and TRBJ1-1; the D gene is possibly TRBD1 (5 bases). This CDR3 is built from 15 residues. Germline V gene data show CDR1 as KGHSH and CDR2 as LQKENI. The V end lost 2 bases, the J end lost 6 bases, and 16 bases lay between the germline ends. CDR3 sequence reads: CASSPVKEGSPEAFF. The CDR3 nucleotides read TGTGCCAGCTCACCAGTTAAGGAGGGGAGCCCTGAAGCTTTCTTT.

The chain uses TRBV7-2 and TRBJ2-1; 8 bases align to TRBD2. J was trimmed by 0 bases and V by 3 bases; bases with no gene match: 4. This CDR3 has 16 amino acids. Germline V gene data show CDR1 as SGHTA and CDR2 as FQGNSA. This CDR3 reads CASSFRGGSSYNEQFF. The CDR3 nucleotides are TGTGCCAGCAGCTTTCGCGGGGGGAGCTCCTACAATGAGCAGTTCTTC.

J is TRBJ1-1 and V is TRBV11-2, with a tentative D call TRBD1 (6 bases). Germline V gene data show CDR1 as SGHAT and CDR2 as FQNNGV. This CDR3 spans 15 amino acids. Trimming pared 5 bases from V and 0 bases from J, leaving 13 bases between. The CDR3 loop is CASSLRQAMNTEAFF. CDR3 DNA: TGTGCCAGCAGCCTAAGACAGGCCATGAACACTGAAGCTTTCTTT.

The chain uses TRBV15 and TRBJ1-4; possible D gene TRBD1, 5 bases. This CDR3 is 18 amino acids long. V shed 3 bases and J shed 3 bases, with 20 bases lying between them. Germline loops: CDR1 LNHNV, CDR2 YYDKDF (reference sequence). The CDR3 protein is CATSSPLVLGQPNEKLFF. The CDR3 region has the DNA TGTGCCACCAGCAGCCCCCTTGTCCTGGGGCAGCCTAATGAAAAACTGTTTTTT.

V and J are TRBV7-8 and TRBJ2-7; 7 nucleotides align to TRBD1. Looked up from germline, CDR1 is SGHVS and CDR2 is FQNEAQ. There are 13 residues in the CDR3. Trimming removed 2 bases from V and 11 bases from J; junction bases left unmatched: 9. Written as DNA, the CDR3 is TGTGCCAGCAGCTTAAAATCAGGGGGTAACGAGTACTTC. Its protein product is CASSLKSGGNEYF. Using reference TRBV7-8 and TRBJ2-7 for the parts outside the CDR3, the full variable domain is GAGVSQSPRYKVAKRGQDVALRCDPISGHVSLFWYQQALGQGPEFLTYFQNEAQLDKSGLPSDRFFAERPEGSVSTLKIQRTQQEDSAVYLCASSLKSGGNEYFGPGTRLTVT.

The V call is TRBV13, the J call TRBJ2-1; TRBD2 matches 7 bases. The ends lost 9 bases at V and 3 bases at J; junction bases unmatched: 8. CDR1 is PRHDT and CDR2 is FYEKMQ in the germline V gene (reference sequence). The CDR3 length is 14 residues. The DNA of the CDR3 is TGTGCCAGTATGGGGGGGGACTACTACAATGAGCAGTTCTTC. Its protein is CASMGGDYYNEQFF.

This rearrangement joins TRBV6-5 to TRBJ2-1, with 7 nucleotides matching TRBD2. Germline CDR1 is MNHEY and CDR2 is SVGAGI. This CDR3 contains 15 residues. V shed 5 bases and J 7 bases; nucleotides not matched to a gene: 11. CDR3 residues: CASSPTGLPTNEQFF. Written as DNA, the CDR3 is TGTGCCAGCAGTCCGACGGGACTACCGACGAATGAGCAGTTCTTC.

The rearrangement links TRBV10-1 to TRBJ2-1; TRBD1 is a possible D gene (5 bases). CDR1 is WNHNN and CDR2 is SYGVQD in the germline V gene (reference sequence). The CDR3 has 14 amino acids. V gave up 3 bases and J gave up 5 bases, with 11 bases separating them. The CDR3: CASSDQGWNNEQFF. Written as DNA, the CDR3 is TGCGCCAGCAGTGATCAGGGTTGGAACAATGAGCAGTTCTTC.

The chain links TRBV30 to TRBJ1-2; TRBD1 matches at 7 bases. Germline CDR1 GTSNPN, CDR2 SVGIG (reference sequence). The CDR3 has 13 amino acids. Trimming cost V 3 bases and J 5 bases; bases outside gene matches: 6. The CDR3 spells CAWRWQGVYGYTF. The CDR3, as DNA: TGTGCCTGGAGATGGCAGGGGGTATATGGCTACACCTTC.

The chain is built from TRBV10-3 and TRBJ1-6; 9 bases line up with TRBD1. V lost 3 bases and J lost 9; bases outside the gene matches: 6. This CDR3 has 15 residues. CDR1 and CDR2 from the germline V gene are ENHRY and SYGVKD. CDR3 coding DNA: TGTGCCATCAGTGAACCGGGACAGGGAGGTTCACCCCTCCACTTT. Translation: CAISEPGQGGSPLHF.

The gene calls are TRBV7-8 and TRBJ2-1, with TRBD2 as a possible D gene (5 bases). V was cut by 8 bases and J by 3 bases, with 20 bases left in between. Germline V CDR1 and CDR2: SGHVS, FQNEAQ. This CDR3 spans 16 amino acids. CDR3 residues: CASVDWTHRRYNEQFF. For the CDR3, the DNA is TGTGCCAGCGTGGATTGGACTCACCGACGCTACAATGAGCAGTTCTTC.

The CDR3 loop reads CASSLGQLRDTQYF. The CDR3 nucleotides are TGCGCCAGCAGCTTGGGACAGCTGCGAGATACGCAGTATTTT. V is TRBV5-1 and J is TRBJ2-3; possible D gene TRBD1, 5 bases. CDR1 is SGHRS and CDR2 is YFSETQ in the germline V gene. CDR3 length equals 14 residues. Trimming removed 0 bases at V and 5 bases at J, with 10 bases between.

The chain joins TRBV5-4 to TRBJ2-7; perhaps TRBD2 as D (5 bases). Germline loops: CDR1 SGHNT, CDR2 YYREEE (reference sequence). This CDR3 has 14 amino acids. Trimming pared 6 bases from V and 5 bases from J, leaving 18 bases between. The CDR3 sequence is CASTTARGRDEQYF. The CDR3 bases are TGTGCCAGCACGACGGCCCGGGGAAGGGACGAGCAGTACTTC.

This chain links TRBV5-1 with TRBJ2-2; D perhaps matches TRBD2 (5 bases). Trimming removed 4 bases from V and 8 bases from J, with 9 bases in between. CDR1 and CDR2 from the germline V gene are SGHRS and YFSETQ. This CDR3 spans 12 amino acids. CDR3 DNA: TGCGCCAGCAGCCCGGGGTCGGGGGAGCTGTTTTTT. It encodes CASSPGSGELFF. Together with reference TRBV5-1 and TRBJ2-2, the CDR3 gives the full variable domain: KAGVTQTPRYLIKTRGQQVTLSCSPISGHRSVSWYQQTPGQGLQFLFEYFSETQRNKGNFPGRFSGRQFSNSRSEMNVSTLELGDSALYLCASSPGSGELFFGEGSRLTVL.

The genes are TRBV30 and TRBJ1-2, with D perhaps TRBD1 (5 bases). This CDR3 spans 13 amino acids. Trimming took off 0 bases at V and 7 bases at J, with 12 bases between the two ends. Germline V gives CDR1 GTSNPN, CDR2 SVGIG (reference sequence). CDR3 loop: CAWSVGGDGGYTF. The CDR3 DNA sequence: TGTGCCTGGAGTGTGGGAGGGGACGGTGGCTACACCTTC.

The chain combines TRBV9 with TRBJ1-6; no definite D call. This CDR3 is built from 15 residues. Germline lookup yields CDR1 SGDLS and CDR2 YYNGEE. The V gene lost 4 bases and the J gene lost 9 bases, with 17 bases spanning the gap. The CDR3 is CASSLSEGGRSPLHF. CDR3 coding DNA: TGTGCCAGCAGCTTGTCGGAGGGTGGGCGTTCACCCCTCCACTTT.

The chain has TRBV7-6 and TRBJ2-2; 7 bases match TRBD1. V gave up 1 base and J gave up 6 bases; unmatched junction bases: 17. The CDR3 runs to 19 residues. CDR1 is SGHVS, CDR2 FNYEAQ, per germline. This chain's CDR3 is CASSLDALTGAFTPGELFF. The DNA of the CDR3 is TGTGCCAGCAGCTTAGACGCGCTAACAGGGGCCTTTACACCCGGGGAGCTGTTTTTT.

This chain connects TRBV10-3 to TRBJ2-5; TRBD1 aligns across 7 bases. From germline, CDR1 is ENHRY and CDR2 SYGVKD. This CDR3 region has 12 residues. The ends lost 10 bases at V and 2 bases at J; junction bases unmatched: 4. CDR3 in DNA: TGTGCCACGGGGACAGAACAAGAGACCCAGTACTTC. This translates into CATGTEQETQYF.

The V gene is TRBV27, the J gene TRBJ1-1; tentatively, D is TRBD1 (6 bases). The germline CDR1 and CDR2 sequences are MNHEY and SMNVEV (reference sequence). V was clipped by 4 bases and J by 7 bases, with 19 bases between them. The length of the CDR3 is 15 residues. The DNA of the CDR3 is TGTGCCAGCAGTTACAGGGACGGGACCCAATATGAAGCTTTCTTT. Residues: CASSYRDGTQYEAFF.